The 8 T cell receptor beta chains below all came from one sample that was sequenced in a study of blood T cell repertoires in COVID-19 (dated by TCRdb to 2018 to 2020). The library was produced with the immunoSEQ multiplex PCR assay. TCRdb carries this immuneACCESS record with in-frame sequences only. Its versions omit some clonotypes, under half of them owing to an unresolved V gene in the studies checked, with the rest unexplained. For this sample the table gives 200,000 to 300,000 clones, of which about 87% were detected only once. The ten biggest clones cover 2.5% of the sample. The sample comprised PBMCs or T cells enriched from blood (not recorded which). The receptor source for this set is a woman aged 40 to 50 with acute COVID-19.

The V call is TRBV5-1, the J call TRBJ2-2, with TRBD2 identical over 8 bases. With V trimmed by 6 bases and J by 1 base, 5 bases remained unmatched. CDR1 SGHRS and CDR2 YFSETQ come from the germline V gene. The CDR3 runs 15 residues. The CDR3 DNA reads TGCGCCAGCACAGGAAGCGGGGGGAACACCGGGGAGCTGTTTTTT. Its translation: CASTGSGGNTGELFF.

The chain employs TRBV28 and TRBJ2-3; possibly TRBD2 for D (6 bases). The CDR3 totals 14 residues. Deletions cut 2 bases from V and 9 bases from J, with 15 bases between. Germline-derived CDR1 and CDR2 are MDHEN and SYDVKM. The CDR3 reads CASSLIGGDSTQYF. The CDR3 DNA sequence: TGTGCCAGCAGTTTAATCGGGGGAGACAGCACGCAGTATTTT. Full variable domain (missing parts from reference TRBV28 and TRBJ2-3): DVKVTQSSRYLVKRTGEKVFLECVQDMDHENMFWYRQDPGLGLRLIYFSYDVKMKEKGDIPEGYSVSREKKERFSLILESASTNQTSMYLCASSLIGGDSTQYFGPGTRLTVL.

The genes are TRBV15 and TRBJ2-4, with 7 bases that match TRBD2. From germline, CDR1 is LNHNV and CDR2 YYDKDF (reference sequence). The trim removed 5 bases at V and 3 bases at J, leaving 10 bases unmatched. The CDR3 has 16 residues. The CDR3 nucleotides read TGTGCCACCAGCCCTGGGGGGGGTCATGGCAAAAACATTCAGTACTTC. Its translation: CATSPGGGHGKNIQYF.

The gene calls are TRBV7-2 and TRBJ1-2; 8 nucleotides line up with TRBD1. Trimming took 1 base from V and 0 from J; bases not matched to a gene: 10. Germline values: CDR1 SGHTA, CDR2 FQGNSA. This CDR3 is built from 18 residues. As DNA, the CDR3 is TGTGCCAGCAGCTTAGTGGGGGTCGACAGGGGATCTAACTATGGCTACACCTTC. This encodes CASSLVGVDRGSNYGYTF.

The chain is built from TRBV6-6 and TRBJ1-2; the D gene is possibly TRBD1 (5 bases). There are 15 residues in the CDR3. Per germline, CDR1 MNHNY and CDR2 SVGAGI (reference sequence). V lost 6 bases, J lost 3 bases, and 17 bases lay in between. CDR3 bases: TGTGCCAGCAGCGGTCCCGCGGGGGGTTACTATGGCTACACCTTC. Amino acids: CASSGPAGGYYGYTF.

The rearrangement links TRBV7-2 to TRBJ2-1, with 8 positions matching TRBD1. CDR3 size: 13 residues. J lost 8 bases, V lost 5 bases, and 5 bases had no gene match. Germline V lookup: CDR1 SGHTA, CDR2 FQGNSA. The CDR3 nucleotides are TGTGCCAGCAGCCCTGACAGGGGAGATGAGCAGTTCTTC. Its translation: CASSPDRGDEQFF.

The CDR3 DNA sequence: TGTGCCAGCAGCCACGGAGGAAAAGCTTTCTTT. Protein sequence: CASSHGGKAFF. V and J are TRBV6-2 or TRBV6-3 and TRBJ1-1; D gene uncertain. The V gene lost 6 bases and the J gene lost 9 bases, with 11 bases spanning the gap. This CDR3 is built from 11 residues. CDR1 and CDR2 (germline): MNHEY, SVGEGT.

On this clone itself: Other nucleotide sequences in the sample specify the same CDR3. The genes are TRBV28 and TRBJ1-5, with D maybe TRBD1 (6 bases). Looked up from germline, CDR1 is MDHEN and CDR2 is SYDVKM. CDR3 length: 15 amino acids. With 3 bases removed from V and 3 bases from J, the gap between germline ends came to 12 bases. CDR3 in amino acids: CASSLRQGNNQPQHF. CDR3 DNA sequence: TGTGCCAGCAGTTTGCGGCAGGGGAACAATCAGCCCCAGCATTTT.